This section outlines one T cell receptor beta chain sequence together with its context. This clonotype has more than one count but fewer than ten. The target of this receptor is not known. No quality values exist for individual bases; no much larger clone is one base distant. RNA was extracted from bulk unsorted tissue and checked for quality with a NanoDrop ND-1000 and an Agilent 2100. Normal lung samples were distant non-tumor tissue taken more than 3 cm from the tumor edge. The donors were newly diagnosed lung cancer patients admitted for thoracic surgery in China from August to November 2014 who had not received prior chemotherapy. Patients who had received previous radiotherapy or chemotherapy, or who had another concurrent cancer, were excluded from the study. Surgical tissue pieces of roughly 1-2.2 cm3 were preserved in RNAlater solution and stored at -80 °C until use. The receptor library was made with multiplex PCR. Sequencing used an Illumina HiSeq 2500. Following protocols modified from ARM-PCR, the researchers constructed TCRbeta libraries through three rounds of nested PCR with primers (Table S4). Before sequencing, PCR products of 200-500 bp were excised from the gel and purified with the QIAquick gel extraction kit. The paper's processing steps were these. Trimmomatic was used to clean the reads, FLASH was used to merge the reads into complete CDR3 sequences, and MiTCR was used to assign the reads to V(D)J germline segments. Clonal diversity was calculated as the inverse Simpson's index using VDJtools. In-frame sequences lacking a premature stop codon were counted as productive reads. TCRdb applied fastp at Q25 and MiXCR to the public reads, then kept only in-frame beta chains. Entries are consolidated by CDR3 protein sequence, retaining the most common genes and DNA. TCRdb, not the original authors, processed these V and J calls. The sample table shows 60,000 to 70,000 distinct CDR3 sequences, and more than 75% are seen once. The top ten constitute less than 50% of the sample.

The sample belongs to a study of tumor and adjacent non-tumor tissue in lung cancer (dated by TCRdb to the late 2010s). About the investigation overall: The cohort included eleven to twelve adenocarcinoma, 2 squamous cell carcinoma and 1 small cell lung cancer patients. The 15 or so patients were aged about 30 to 76 years, included approximately ten men and 5 women, and had TNM stage I to III disease. A total of 95 million to 150 million productive TCRbeta reads were generated by sequencing, corresponding to an average of roughly 4 million reads per sample. The study compared bulk TCRbeta repertoires from lung tumor tissue and matched distant non-tumor lung tissue of approximately 14 lung cancer patients. A few dozen paired specimens, one tumor and one normal lung sample per patient, were profiled by TCRbeta CDR3 sequencing. The paper's findings and limits, for the study overall: The cohort had only 15 or so patients, and the authors noted that larger samples and more detailed clinical data are needed. The top 100 clones accounted for a significantly larger cumulative portion of the repertoire in normal lung than in tumor tissue. Because peripheral blood was not sequenced, blood TCRbeta repertoires in the lung cancer patients of the study were not examined. Significantly higher TCR diversity (inverse Simpson) was observed in tumor tissue than in normal lung tissue (about 410 vs 180, P = 0.0075, Mann-Whitney U test). The sequencing platform is not named in the methods, and unique molecular identifiers are not mentioned. Younger patients had significantly higher TCR diversity, and higher tumor TCR diversity was associated with shorter overall and disease-free survival.

The germline V gene supplies CDR1 SGHAT and CDR2 FQNNGV. The CDR3 runs 13 amino acids, cysteine and phenylalanine included. The sequence is cut down to CDR3 DNA, 39 bases in frame from base 1. V is shortened by 0 bases, J by 8 bases, and the region joining them spans 5 bases. This chain is built from TRBV11-2 and TRBJ1-6, with the D gene not clear enough to name. The sequenced material came from distant non-tumor lung tissue. This TCR came from a man aged 60 to 75 with non-small cell lung cancer. CDR3 loop: CASSLEAHSPLHF. The DNA sequence is TGTGCCAGCAGCTTAGAGGCGCATTCACCCCTCCACTTT.